A single sample is the source of the 2 T cell receptor beta chains below, sequenced in a study of T-cell memory formation after mild COVID-19. TCRdb reanalysed the 5' RACE reads using MiXCR and keeps one entry per CDR3 protein. The sample gives hundreds of thousands of distinct CDR3 sequences, around a sixth of which show up once; around an eighth is in the top ten. Sequencing was done on a sample of PBMCs or a T cell subset sorted from them (not recorded which). Receptors were obtained from an adult woman who had mild COVID-19 (a few samples of this study predate the infection). Cell type and time point are not known.

This clonotype was recorded at least ten times. The chain is built from TRBV27 and TRBJ1-2; D is possibly TRBD1 (6 bases). V was trimmed by 8 bases and J by 5 bases, leaving 21 bases between them. Germline lookup yields CDR1 MNHEY and CDR2 SMNVEV (reference sequence). CDR3 length: 15 amino acids. In DNA, the CDR3 is TGTGCCAGCTCATGGAAAGGGGGGCTGACTTATGGCTACACCTTC. Protein sequence: CASSWKGGLTYGYTF.

The chain recombines TRBV5-1 with TRBJ1-2; D remains ambiguous. The V and J ends lost 7 bases and 6 bases respectively, with 19 bases between them. Germline assignment: CDR1 SGHRS and CDR2 YFSETQ. The CDR3 spans 14 residues. CDR3: CASRLSTSYDGYTF. The DNA for the CDR3 is TGCGCCAGCCGACTCTCGACGTCGTACGATGGCTACACCTTC.